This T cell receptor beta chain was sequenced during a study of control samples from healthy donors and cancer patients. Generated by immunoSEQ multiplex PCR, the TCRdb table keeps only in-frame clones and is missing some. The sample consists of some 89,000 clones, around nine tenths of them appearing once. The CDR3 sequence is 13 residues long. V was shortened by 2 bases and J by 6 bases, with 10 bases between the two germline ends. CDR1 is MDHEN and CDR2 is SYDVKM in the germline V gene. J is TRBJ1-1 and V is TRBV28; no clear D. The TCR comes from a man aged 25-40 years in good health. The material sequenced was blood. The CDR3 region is CASSLQAAAEAFF. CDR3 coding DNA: TGTGCCAGCAGTTTACAGGCGGCGGCTGAAGCTTTCTTT.